Each of the 20 T cell receptor beta chains below was sequenced from the same sample in a study of PD-L1 blockade in urothelial cancer. The data were produced by immunoSEQ multiplex PCR, yet TCRdb's version contains in-frame clones alone and is incomplete. The sample lists more than 35,000 clones, approximately 90% occurring once. Time point noted: pretreatment peripheral blood. The sequencing here drew on PBMCs, taken around atezolizumab (anti-PD-L1) treatment. These receptors were collected from a woman aged 55-69 years with urothelial cancer.

V is TRBV27 and J is TRBJ2-7; TRBD1 agrees at 7 bases. V trimming: 5 bases; J trimming: 3 bases; junction bases outside the gene matches: 16. There are 17 residues in the CDR3. Per the germline V gene, CDR1 is MNHEY and CDR2 is SMNVEV (reference sequence). CDR3 bases: TGTGCCAGCAGTCACACCGACAGGGAACTCCGGATCTACGAGCAGTACTTC. The encoded protein is CASSHTDRELRIYEQYF.

The chain is built from TRBV18 and TRBJ2-2, with TRBD2 as a possible D gene (5 bases). From germline, CDR1 is KGHSH and CDR2 LQKENI. The CDR3 length is 15 residues. Trimming stripped 6 bases from V and 5 bases from J, with 16 bases between. The CDR3, as DNA: TGTGCCAGCTCTCTCCAGGCAGGAGGAACCGGGGAGCTGTTTTTT. Protein product: CASSLQAGGTGELFF.

In DNA form, the CDR3 reads TGTGCCAGCAGCCTGCGGGGGGCCCACAATGAGCAGTTCTTC. Residues: CASSLRGAHNEQFF. J is TRBJ2-1 and V is TRBV28; 8 bases are shared with TRBD2. Germline CDR1 and CDR2: MDHEN and SYDVKM. V lost 6 bases and J lost 5; bases outside the gene matches: 6. This CDR3 region has 14 residues.

This chain joins TRBV28 and TRBJ1-2, with D possibly being TRBD1 (6 bases). Per germline, CDR1 MDHEN and CDR2 SYDVKM. The CDR3 has 11 residues. The ends were cut back, 8 bases at V and 4 bases at J, with 8 bases in the middle. As DNA, the CDR3 is TGTGCCAGCGGACAGATCTATGGCTACACCTTC. The encoded protein is CASGQIYGYTF.

This clone has only a few counts. J is TRBJ1-1 and V is TRBV28; possibly TRBD1 for D (6 bases). The ends were cut back, 3 bases at V and 5 bases at J, with 13 bases in the middle. CDR3 length: 14 amino acids. Germline V gives CDR1 MDHEN, CDR2 SYDVKM. This chain's CDR3 is CASSFAGARTEAFF. The CDR3 bases are TGTGCCAGCAGTTTCGCGGGGGCAAGGACTGAAGCTTTCTTT. Together with reference TRBV28 and TRBJ1-1, the CDR3 gives the full variable domain: DVKVTQSSRYLVKRTGEKVFLECVQDMDHENMFWYRQDPGLGLRLIYFSYDVKMKEKGDIPEGYSVSREKKERFSLILESASTNQTSMYLCASSFAGARTEAFFGQGTRLTVV.

This chain connects TRBV18 to TRBJ2-1; TRBD1 might be the D (6 bases). The CDR3 length is 16 residues. The V end was cut by 0 bases, the J end by 7 bases, with 16 bases between. Germline CDR1 reads KGHSH; CDR2 reads LQKENI. The CDR3, as DNA: TGTGCCAGCTCACCACCGTTGGCAGGGGCAGGGAATGAGCAGTTCTTC. This encodes CASSPPLAGAGNEQFF.

The chain carries TRBV4-1 and TRBJ2-3; 9 bases align to TRBD2. J was trimmed by 4 bases and V by 1 base; bases with no gene match: 0. Per the germline V gene, CDR1 is MGHRA and CDR2 is YSYEKL. The CDR3 covers 14 residues. Written as DNA, the CDR3 is TGCGCCAGCAGCCAAGGGACTAGCGCAGATACGCAGTATTTT. Translation gives CASSQGTSADTQYF.

The chain combines TRBV7-6 with TRBJ2-7; 9 bases are a match to TRBD2. With 5 bases clipped from V and 0 bases from J, the junction kept 5 bases outside the gene matches. CDR1 is SGHVS and CDR2 is FNYEAQ in the germline V gene. The CDR3 contains 15 residues. The CDR3 DNA sequence: TGTGCCAGCAGCCGAAAAGCGGGAGGCTCCTACGAGCAGTACTTC. Its translation is CASSRKAGGSYEQYF. Full variable domain (remainder filled in from reference TRBV7-6 and TRBJ2-7): GAGVSQSPRYKVTKRGQDVALRCDPISGHVSLYWYRQALGQGPEFLTYFNYEAQQDKSGLPNDRFSAERPEGSISTLTIQRTEQRDSAMYRCASSRKAGGSYEQYFGPGTRLTVT.

This CDR3 is CASSSPGAGSSDTQYF. The CDR3 coding sequence is TGTGCCAGTAGCTCACCGGGAGCAGGGTCGTCGGATACGCAGTATTTT. The genes are TRBV19 and TRBJ2-3, with D maybe TRBD2 (6 bases). The V and J ends lost 6 bases and 6 bases respectively, with 22 bases between them. CDR3 size: 16 residues. CDR1 is LNHDA, CDR2 SQIVND, per germline (reference sequence). The full variable domain, with the rest looked up from reference TRBV19 and TRBJ2-3, is DGGITQSPKYLFRKEGQNVTLSCEQNLNHDAMYWYRQDPGQGLRLIYYSQIVNDFQKGDIAEGYSVSREKKESFPLTVTSAQKNPTAFYLCASSSPGAGSSDTQYFGPGTRLTVL.

The chain carries TRBV28 and TRBJ2-7; D is unresolved. The V gene lost 4 bases and the J gene lost 3 bases, with 10 bases spanning the gap. The CDR3 loop spans 13 amino acids. The V gene's germline CDR1 is MDHEN and CDR2 SYDVKM. CDR3 in amino acids: CASSSQTFYEQYF. The CDR3 bases are TGTGCCAGCAGTTCCCAGACATTCTACGAGCAGTACTTC.

The gene calls are TRBV7-2 and TRBJ1-2; 8 positions agree with TRBD1. CDR1 SGHTA and CDR2 FQGNSA come from the germline V gene. The CDR3 is 15 residues long. The junction had 9 bases not matched to a gene; V was cut back by 1 base and J by 8 bases. The CDR3 DNA follows: TGTGCCAGCAGCTTAGGGCAGGGGGCAACGTCGGGCTACACCTTC. The encoded protein is CASSLGQGATSGYTF.

In its sample, this clone was seen a few times. The chain combines TRBV10-3 with TRBJ1-5, with D possibly matching TRBD1 (5 bases). This CDR3 comprises 15 residues. Germline CDR1 reads ENHRY; CDR2 reads SYGVKD. Trimming took 8 bases from V and 0 from J, leaving 14 bases between them. The CDR3 DNA sequence: TGTGCCATCCAACGGTCCAGGGATAGCAATCAGCCCCAGCATTTT. The encoded protein is CAIQRSRDSNQPQHF.

This clone was seen a handful of times. The rearrangement joins TRBV5-4 to TRBJ2-5, with a tentative D call TRBD1 (5 bases). The ends were cut back, 0 bases at V and 2 bases at J, with 11 bases in the middle. CDR3 length: 15 amino acids. Looked up from germline, CDR1 is SGHNT and CDR2 is YYREEE (reference sequence). CDR3 nucleotide sequence: TGTGCCAGCAGCTTGGCCGGCAGGGCTCAAGAGACCCAGTACTTC. It is translated as CASSLAGRAQETQYF. The full variable domain, in which reference TRBV5-4 and TRBJ2-5 provide the parts outside the CDR3, is ETGVTQSPTHLIKTRGQQVTLRCSSQSGHNTVSWYQQALGQGPQFIFQYYREEENGRGNFPPRFSGLQFPNYSSELNVNALELDDSALYLCASSLAGRAQETQYFGPGTRLLVL.

V is TRBV5-1 and J is TRBJ2-2; 14 nucleotides match TRBD2. Germline lookup yields CDR1 SGHRS and CDR2 YFSETQ. The CDR3 runs 19 residues. V lost 0 bases, J lost 5 bases, and 9 bases stayed unmatched. The CDR3 loop reads CASSLVPTSGRAGTGELFF. The CDR3 nucleotides are TGCGCCAGCAGCTTGGTCCCGACTAGCGGGAGGGCCGGAACCGGGGAGCTGTTTTTT.

The chain couples TRBV27 to TRBJ2-7; 9 bases line up with TRBD2. The CDR3 runs to 14 residues. Losses at the gene ends were 7 bases for V and 4 bases for J; bases not matched to a gene: 8. Germline values: CDR1 MNHEY, CDR2 SMNVEV (reference sequence). CDR3 nucleotides: TGTGCCAGCACCAAGAGCGGGAGGTTGTACGAGCAGTACTTC. Translated, it gives CASTKSGRLYEQYF.

This clone was detected only once. The chain recombines TRBV18 with TRBJ1-1, with D maybe TRBD1 (6 bases). The germline V and J ends were trimmed by 8 bases and 11 bases, with 24 bases remaining between them. Germline CDR1 is KGHSH and CDR2 is LQKENI. CDR3 length equals 14 residues. The CDR3 sequence is CASPPQPGQYIAFF. The DNA of the CDR3 is TGTGCCAGCCCCCCTCAGCCCGGACAGTATATCGCTTTCTTT.

The CDR3 sequence is CASSSPRGPRTEAFF. The CDR3 DNA reads TGTGCCAGCAGCTCCCCCAGGGGGCCGCGGACTGAAGCTTTCTTT. The chain combines TRBV7-8 with TRBJ1-1; TRBD1 agrees at 8 bases. V dropped 4 bases and J dropped 5; count of bases not matched to a gene: 9. The germline V gene has CDR1 SGHVS and CDR2 FQNEAQ. This CDR3 spans 15 amino acids.

The V gene is TRBV19, the J gene TRBJ2-4; 8 bases fit TRBD2. V dropped 3 bases and J dropped 2; count of bases not matched to a gene: 3. From germline, CDR1 is LNHDA and CDR2 SQIVND (reference sequence). The CDR3 is made up of 15 amino acids. CDR3 protein: CASSIGGRSKNIQYF. In DNA form, the CDR3 reads TGTGCCAGTAGTATCGGCGGGAGGTCCAAAAACATTCAGTACTTC.

This chain connects TRBV5-4 to TRBJ2-1; TRBD2 aligns across 9 bases. V shed 1 base and J 0 bases; nucleotides not matched to a gene: 2. In germline, CDR1 is SGHNT, CDR2 YYREEE (reference sequence). This CDR3 has 16 residues. The CDR3 loop reads CASSLFSGSSYNEQFF. The CDR3 DNA reads as TGTGCCAGCAGCTTGTTTAGCGGGAGCTCCTACAATGAGCAGTTCTTC.

This clone is a singleton in its sample. The chain employs TRBV5-4 and TRBJ1-1; D is perhaps TRBD1 (6 bases). Looked up from germline, CDR1 is SGHNT and CDR2 is YYREEE (reference sequence). V was clipped by 3 bases and J by 0 bases, with 12 bases between them. The CDR3 is made up of 15 amino acids. CDR3 residues: CASSSTGLLNTEAFF. The CDR3 nucleotides are TGTGCCAGCAGCTCCACAGGGCTTTTGAACACTGAAGCTTTCTTT.